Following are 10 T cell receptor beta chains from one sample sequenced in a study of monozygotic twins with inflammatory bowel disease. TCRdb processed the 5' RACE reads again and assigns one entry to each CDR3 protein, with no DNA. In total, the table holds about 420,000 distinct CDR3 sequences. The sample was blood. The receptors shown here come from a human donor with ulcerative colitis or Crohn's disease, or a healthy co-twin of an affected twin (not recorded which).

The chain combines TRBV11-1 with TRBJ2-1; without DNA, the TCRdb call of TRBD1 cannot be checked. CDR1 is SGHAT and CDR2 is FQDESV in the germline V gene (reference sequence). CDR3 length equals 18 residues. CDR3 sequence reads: CASSLPRQGEKSYNEQFF.

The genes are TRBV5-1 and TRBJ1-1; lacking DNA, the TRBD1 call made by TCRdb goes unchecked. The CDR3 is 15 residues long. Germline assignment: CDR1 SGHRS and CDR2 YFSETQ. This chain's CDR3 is CASSTAGTVNTEAFF.

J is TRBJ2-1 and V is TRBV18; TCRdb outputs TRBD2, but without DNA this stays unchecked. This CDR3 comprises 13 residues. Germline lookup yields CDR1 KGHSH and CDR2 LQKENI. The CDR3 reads CASSQRETIEQFF.

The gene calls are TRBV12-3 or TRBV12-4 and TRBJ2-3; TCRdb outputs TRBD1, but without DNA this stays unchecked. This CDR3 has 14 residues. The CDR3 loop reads CASSLFQGGGTQYF.

CDR3 protein: CASASGTGRSGYTF. The chain links TRBV21-1 to TRBJ1-2; as DNA is missing, the TRBD1 call by TCRdb cannot be tested. TRBV21-1 corresponds to a pseudogene. This CDR3 spans 14 amino acids.

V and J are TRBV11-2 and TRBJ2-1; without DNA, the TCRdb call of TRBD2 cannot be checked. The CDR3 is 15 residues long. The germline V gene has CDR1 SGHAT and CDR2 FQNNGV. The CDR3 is CASSPTAGRNNEQFF. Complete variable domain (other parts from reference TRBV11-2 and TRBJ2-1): EAGVAQSPRYKIIEKRQSVAFWCNPISGHATLYWYQQILGQGPKLLIQFQNNGVVDDSQLPKDRFSAERLKGVDSTLKIQPAKLEDSAVYLCASSPTAGRNNEQFFGPGTRLTVL.

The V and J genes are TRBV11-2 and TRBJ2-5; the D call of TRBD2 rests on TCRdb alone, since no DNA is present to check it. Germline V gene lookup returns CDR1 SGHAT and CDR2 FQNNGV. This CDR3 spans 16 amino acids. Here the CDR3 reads CASSFGSGGIQETQYF.

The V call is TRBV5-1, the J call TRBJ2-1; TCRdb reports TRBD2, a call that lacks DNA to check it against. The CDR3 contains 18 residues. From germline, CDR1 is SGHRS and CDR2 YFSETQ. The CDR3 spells CASSSQTLAGETYNEQFF.

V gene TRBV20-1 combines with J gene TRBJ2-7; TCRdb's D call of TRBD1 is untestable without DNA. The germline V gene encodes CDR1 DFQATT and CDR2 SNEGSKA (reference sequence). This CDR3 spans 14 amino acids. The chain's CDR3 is CSAPSTGNKYEQYF.

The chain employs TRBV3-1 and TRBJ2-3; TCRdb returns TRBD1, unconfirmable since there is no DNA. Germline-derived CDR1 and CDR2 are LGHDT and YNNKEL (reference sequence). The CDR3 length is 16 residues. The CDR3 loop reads CASSQDPRRTTDTQYF.